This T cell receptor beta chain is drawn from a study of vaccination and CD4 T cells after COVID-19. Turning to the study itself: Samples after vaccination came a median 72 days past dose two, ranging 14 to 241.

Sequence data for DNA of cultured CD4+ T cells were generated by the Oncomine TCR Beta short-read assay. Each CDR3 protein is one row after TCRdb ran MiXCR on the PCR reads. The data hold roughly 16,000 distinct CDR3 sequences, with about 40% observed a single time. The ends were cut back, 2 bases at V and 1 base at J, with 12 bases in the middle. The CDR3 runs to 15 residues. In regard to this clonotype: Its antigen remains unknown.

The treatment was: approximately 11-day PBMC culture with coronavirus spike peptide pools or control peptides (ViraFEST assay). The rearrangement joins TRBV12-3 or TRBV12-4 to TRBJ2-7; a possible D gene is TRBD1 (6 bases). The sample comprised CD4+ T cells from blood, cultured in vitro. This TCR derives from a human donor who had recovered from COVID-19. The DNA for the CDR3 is TGTGCCAGCAGTTTAAGAGGGGGTAGGTCCTACGAGCAGTACTTC. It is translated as CASSLRGGRSYEQYF.